The next 26 T cell receptor beta chains were all read from a single sample in a study of patients and donors after allogeneic stem cell transplantation. TCRdb passed the RT-PCR reads through MiXCR, listing each CDR3 protein once. The sample includes some 160,000 distinct CDR3 sequences, 24% of them seen just once. Sequences were obtained from blood, either unsorted or a sorted T cell fraction (not recorded which). The origin of the receptors is a human donor who was either an allogeneic HSCT recipient or a stem cell or donor lymphocyte infusion donor (not recorded which). It is not recorded whose cells these are; they may come from a transplant donor.

This chain joins TRBV4-3 and TRBJ1-1; no definite D call. V was pared by 1 base and J by 5 bases, with 23 bases between. This CDR3 is built from 18 residues. Germline V CDR1 and CDR2: LGHNA, YSLEER. This CDR3 is CASSQGESREGPGTEAFF. The DNA for the CDR3 is TGCGCCAGCAGCCAAGGGGAATCGCGCGAGGGTCCTGGGACTGAAGCTTTCTTT.

The chain is built from TRBV29-1 and TRBJ2-1; 9 bases match TRBD1. This CDR3 region has 13 residues. The germline V gene encodes CDR1 SQVTM and CDR2 ANQGSEA. J was trimmed by 7 bases and V by 7 bases; bases with no gene match: 8. In nucleotides, the CDR3 is TGCAGCGCTCACGGACAGGGGTCGAATGAGCAGTTCTTC. Protein sequence: CSAHGQGSNEQFF.

The CDR3 loop reads CASNPTGTGNSPLHF. CDR3 nucleotide sequence: TGTGCCAGCAATCCAACCGGGACAGGGAATTCACCCCTCCACTTT. The J gene is TRBJ1-6, the V gene TRBV25-1, with TRBD1 matching 9 bases. V dropped 7 bases and J dropped 7; count of bases not matched to a gene: 8. This CDR3 has 15 residues. Germline V gene data show CDR1 as MGHDK and CDR2 as SYGVNS.

This clonotype is classed as medium-sized. The chain couples TRBV20-1 to TRBJ1-1, with D unclear. CDR3 length equals 11 residues. Germline-derived CDR1 and CDR2 are DFQATT and SNEGSKA (reference sequence). Trimming removed 2 bases from V and 2 bases from J, with 3 bases in between. CDR3 nucleotides: TGCAGTGCTAGAATAAACACTGAAGCTTTCTTT. Translating it yields CSARINTEAFF.

The V call is TRBV5-5, the J call TRBJ1-2; 10 bases are shared with TRBD1. CDR1 and CDR2 from the germline V gene are SGHKS and YYEKEE (reference sequence). This CDR3 contains 17 residues. V trimming: 4 bases; J trimming: 4 bases; junction bases outside the gene matches: 13. This chain's CDR3 is CASSPGQGSKGGYGYTF. The CDR3 nucleotides read TGTGCCAGCAGCCCGGGACAGGGGTCTAAAGGAGGCTATGGCTACACCTTC.

The gene calls are TRBV15 and TRBJ2-4; 10 positions agree with TRBD1. CDR1 is LNHNV, CDR2 YYDKDF, per germline (reference sequence). This CDR3 has 17 amino acids. With 0 bases clipped from V and 2 bases from J, the junction kept 4 bases outside the gene matches. CDR3 DNA sequence: TGTGCCACCAGCAGAGATAGGGGACAGGGGTCCAAAAACATTCAGTACTTC. Amino acid sequence: CATSRDRGQGSKNIQYF. Complete variable domain (other parts from reference TRBV15 and TRBJ2-4): DAMVIQNPRYQVTQFGKPVTLSCSQTLNHNVMYWYQQKSSQAPKLLFHYYDKDFNNEADTPDNFQSRRPNTSFCFLDIRSPGLGDTAMYLCATSRDRGQGSKNIQYFGAGTRLSVL.

The rearrangement uses TRBV5-1 and TRBJ2-5; the match to TRBD2 covers 11 bases. The length of the CDR3 is 16 residues. V was pared by 6 bases and J by 2 bases, with 9 bases of the junction left unmatched. Looked up from germline, CDR1 is SGHRS and CDR2 is YFSETQ. The CDR3 sequence is CASTGTSGRGQETQYF. The CDR3 DNA follows: TGCGCCAGCACCGGGACTAGCGGACGGGGGCAAGAGACCCAGTACTTC.

In its sample, this clonotype was seen a few times. V usage is TRBV27 and J usage is TRBJ1-1, with D tentatively TRBD1 (5 bases). The CDR3 is 16 amino acids. CDR1 is MNHEY, CDR2 SMNVEV, per germline (reference sequence). Trimming removed 6 bases from V and 0 bases from J, with 17 bases in between. The CDR3 here is CASSAGTVAMNTEAFF. The CDR3, as DNA: TGTGCCAGCAGCGCCGGGACGGTTGCCATGAACACTGAAGCTTTCTTT.

The chain joins TRBV5-8 to TRBJ2-7, with 7 positions matching TRBD1. CDR1 is SGHTS, CDR2 YDEGEE, per germline. Unmatched junction bases numbered 5, after V lost 0 bases and J lost 5 bases. This CDR3 comprises 14 residues. CDR3: CASSLGTGVDEQYF. CDR3 nucleotide sequence: TGTGCCAGCAGCTTGGGGACAGGCGTCGACGAGCAGTACTTC.

The rearrangement uses TRBV7-2 and TRBJ1-3; the D gene is possibly TRBD1 (6 bases). The CDR3 covers 17 residues. Germline V gene lookup returns CDR1 SGHTA and CDR2 FQGNSA. Trimming pared 1 base from V and 3 bases from J, leaving 16 bases between. CDR3 sequence (DNA): TGTGCCAGCAGCTTAGGGACAGTCTGGTTTTATGGAAACACCATATATTTT. It encodes CASSLGTVWFYGNTIYF.

There are a few counts of this clonotype. The rearrangement links TRBV7-2 to TRBJ1-1; D gene ambiguous. V was pared by 2 bases and J by 4 bases, with 20 bases between. Germline V gene lookup returns CDR1 SGHTA and CDR2 FQGNSA. This CDR3 spans 17 amino acids. The CDR3, as DNA: TGTGCCAGCAGCTTAAACCCCCTTTATACAGTGCCCACTGAAGCTTTCTTT. It encodes CASSLNPLYTVPTEAFF. Filled out from reference TRBV7-2 and TRBJ1-1, the complete variable domain reads GAGVSQSPSNKVTEKGKDVELRCDPISGHTALYWYRQSLGQGLEFLIYFQGNSAPDKSGLPSDRFSAERTGGSVSTLTIQRTQQEDSAVYLCASSLNPLYTVPTEAFFGQGTRLTVV.

This chain links TRBV5-5 with TRBJ2-5; 11 positions match TRBD1. The J segment lost 5 bases and the V segment lost 3 bases, leaving 12 bases of the junction unmatched. Per the germline V gene, CDR1 is SGHKS and CDR2 is YYEKEE (reference sequence). The CDR3 totals 17 residues. The DNA for the CDR3 is TGTGCCAGCAGCTCCAGGACAGGGGGCGAGCTAATGGAGACCCAGTACTTC. It specifies CASSSRTGGELMETQYF.

The V call is TRBV5-1, the J call TRBJ1-1; D gene ambiguous. Germline V CDR1 and CDR2: SGHRS, YFSETQ. V was clipped by 2 bases and J by 2 bases, with 13 bases between them. The CDR3 has 15 amino acids. The CDR3 DNA follows: TGCGCCAGCAGCTTAGGATGGGTTGCCAACACTGAAGCTTTCTTT. Translation gives CASSLGWVANTEAFF.

The sample holds many counts of this clonotype. The rearrangement links TRBV20-1 to TRBJ1-2, with unresolved D. Germline CDR1 DFQATT, CDR2 SNEGSKA (reference sequence). V gave up 2 bases and J gave up 6 bases, with 7 bases separating them. The CDR3 runs 11 residues. CDR3 sequence (DNA): TGCAGTGCTAGAACCGGGCATGGCTACACCTTC. Protein product: CSARTGHGYTF.

This clonotype showed up just a few times. The chain has TRBV29-1 and TRBJ1-2; 9 bases match TRBD1. Germline values: CDR1 SQVTM, CDR2 ANQGSEA. This CDR3 is 14 amino acids long. The V gene end was trimmed by 5 bases and the J gene end by 6 bases; junction bases not matched to a gene: 10. CDR3 nucleotide sequence: TGCAGCGTTTACTTGTCAGGGACAGGGAATGGCTACACCTTC. Encoded protein: CSVYLSGTGNGYTF.

The chain joins TRBV6-1 to TRBJ1-5; weak D call: TRBD1 (5 bases). Trimming took 4 bases from V and 9 from J, leaving 19 bases between them. CDR1 MNHNS and CDR2 SASEGT come from the germline V gene. The CDR3 is 15 residues long. The CDR3 here is CASSGSGGLMWPQHF. The DNA of the CDR3 is TGTGCCAGCAGTGGATCTGGGGGTCTTATGTGGCCCCAGCATTTT.

Here the CDR3 reads CASSQALGNEQFF. DNA for the CDR3: TGCGCCAGCAGCCAAGCCCTCGGCAATGAGCAGTTCTTC. This chain links TRBV4-3 with TRBJ2-1; D gene unclear. This CDR3 has 13 residues. CDR1 LGHNA and CDR2 YSLEER come from the germline V gene. V was clipped by 1 base and J by 6 bases, with 7 bases between them.

This clonotype was observed many times. The genes are TRBV12-3 or TRBV12-4 and TRBJ1-2; perhaps TRBD1 as D (6 bases). The CDR3 has 14 residues. V shed 1 base and J shed 6 bases, with 12 bases lying between them. CDR3 in amino acids: CASSLDTTGDGYTF. DNA for the CDR3: TGTGCCAGCAGTTTAGATACGACAGGTGATGGCTACACCTTC.

The rearrangement uses TRBV7-9 and TRBJ1-1; tentative D call: TRBD1 (5 bases). CDR1 is SEHNR, CDR2 FQNEAQ, per germline (reference sequence). This CDR3 has 15 residues. The V and J ends lost 5 bases and 6 bases respectively, with 19 bases between them. The CDR3: CASSPRGDLGSEAFF. DNA for the CDR3: TGTGCCAGCAGCCCACGGGGGGACCTCGGCTCTGAAGCTTTCTTT.

The chain has TRBV30 and TRBJ2-2; D ambiguous. V was trimmed by 2 bases and J by 6 bases, leaving 7 bases between them. Germline V gene lookup returns CDR1 GTSNPN and CDR2 SVGIG (reference sequence). This CDR3 contains 12 residues. The CDR3 reads CAWSFRPGELFF. The CDR3 DNA sequence: TGTGCCTGGAGTTTCAGGCCCGGGGAGCTGTTTTTT. The variable domain in full, completed from reference TRBV30 and TRBJ2-2, reads SQTIHQWPATLVQPVGSPLSLECTVEGTSNPNLYWYRQAAGRGLQLLFYSVGIGQISSEVPQNLSASRPQDRQFILSSKKLLLSDSGFYLCAWSFRPGELFFGEGSRLTVL.

This clonotype has a handful of counts. The chain is built from TRBV7-9 and TRBJ1-1; 7 bases line up with TRBD1. This CDR3 has 15 amino acids. V was clipped by 5 bases and J by 5 bases; unmatched bases: 11. From germline, CDR1 is SEHNR and CDR2 FQNEAQ (reference sequence). The CDR3 DNA is TGTGCCAGCAGCGAGTCGACAGGGTTGGGGACTGAAGCTTTCTTT. Protein product: CASSESTGLGTEAFF.

This clonotype has just a few counts. The CDR3 reads CASSAENQPQHF. In DNA, the CDR3 is TGTGCCAGCAGCGCAGAAAATCAGCCCCAGCATTTT. This chain connects TRBV12-3 or TRBV12-4 to TRBJ1-5, with D hard to call. The V end lost 6 bases, the J end lost 4 bases, and 7 bases lay between the germline ends. The CDR3 consists of 12 residues.

This rearrangement joins TRBV24-1 to TRBJ2-2; D is possibly TRBD1 (5 bases). CDR1 KGHDR and CDR2 SFDVKD come from the germline V gene. The CDR3 extends over 14 amino acids. Between the trimmed V and J ends, which lost 3 bases and 6 bases, there was a span of 10 bases. The CDR3 coding sequence is TGTGCCACCAGTGATCTGACCAGGGCCGGGGAGCTGTTTTTT. As protein: CATSDLTRAGELFF.

The CDR3 sequence: CASSLMFGQGGSTDTQYF. The CDR3 nucleotides read TGTGCCAGCAGCTTAATGTTCGGGCAGGGCGGGAGCACAGATACGCAGTATTTT. The chain recombines TRBV7-2 with TRBJ2-3, with D perhaps assigned TRBD1 or TRBD2 (5 bases each). This CDR3 is built from 18 residues. Deletions cut 2 bases from V and 0 bases from J, with 18 bases between. Germline V gene sequence: CDR1 SGHTA, CDR2 FQGNSA.

This clonotype came up a few times. The V and J genes are TRBV5-1 and TRBJ2-5, with 8 bases identical to TRBD2. Trimming at V came to 0 bases and at J to 2 bases, leaving 3 bases not matched to a gene. The length of the CDR3 is 15 residues. The germline gives CDR1 SGHRS, CDR2 YFSETQ. The CDR3 DNA sequence: TGCGCCAGCAGCTTGGGGACTAGCAGACAAGAGACCCAGTACTTC. This codes for CASSLGTSRQETQYF.

This clonotype has a handful of counts. For the CDR3, the DNA is TGCAGCGACCGGACAGGGGGCACTGAAGCTTTCTTT. Residues: CSDRTGGTEAFF. The J gene is TRBJ1-1, the V gene TRBV29-1, with 10 bases that match TRBD1. The CDR3 runs to 12 residues. V shed 7 bases and J 4 bases; nucleotides not matched to a gene: 3. The germline V gene has CDR1 SQVTM and CDR2 ANQGSEA.